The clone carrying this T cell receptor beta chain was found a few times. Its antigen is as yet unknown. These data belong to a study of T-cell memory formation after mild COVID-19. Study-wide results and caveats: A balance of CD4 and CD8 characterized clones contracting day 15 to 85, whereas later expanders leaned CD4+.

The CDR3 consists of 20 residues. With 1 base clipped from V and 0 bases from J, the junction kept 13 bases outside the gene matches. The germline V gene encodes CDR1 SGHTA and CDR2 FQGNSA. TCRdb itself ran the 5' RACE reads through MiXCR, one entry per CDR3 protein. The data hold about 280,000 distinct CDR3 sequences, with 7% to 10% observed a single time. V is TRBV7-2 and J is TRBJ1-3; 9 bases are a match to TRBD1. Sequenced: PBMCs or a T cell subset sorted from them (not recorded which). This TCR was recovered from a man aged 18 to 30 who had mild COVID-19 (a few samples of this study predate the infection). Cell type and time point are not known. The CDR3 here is CASSLGVGDRVAPSGNTIYF. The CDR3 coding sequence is TGTGCCAGCAGCTTAGGGGTAGGGGACAGGGTGGCCCCCTCTGGAAACACCATATATTTT.